This T cell receptor (beta chain) emerged from a study of PD-1 and CTLA-4 blockade in melanoma. TCRdb keeps only in-frame clones here, not all; method: immunoSEQ multiplex PCR. The data show around 16,000 clones, around 70% seen once. Germline CDR1 reads SGHAT; CDR2 reads FQNNGV. Trimming stripped 4 bases from V and 4 bases from J, with 8 bases between. This CDR3 comprises 13 residues. The sequenced sample was CD8+ T cells from peripheral blood, obtained before anti-PD-1 treatment. The clonotype was recovered from a human donor with melanoma. The chain joins TRBV11-2 to TRBJ1-5; D is unresolved. The CDR3 protein is CASSSIPNQPQHF. The CDR3 nucleotides are TGTGCCAGCAGCTCCATACCAAATCAGCCCCAGCATTTT.